The 22 T cell receptor beta chains below all came from one sample that was sequenced in a study of siplizumab effects on memory and regulatory T cells. Some clones are missing from TCRdb's copy, which holds only in-frame ones; the method was immunoSEQ multiplex PCR. The sample contains around 100,000 clones, 80% to 95% of which appear only once. Specimen: non-Treg CD4+ T cells sorted from blood. The source of these receptors is a human donor in good health.

This chain links TRBV28 with TRBJ1-6, with D possibly matching TRBD1 (5 bases). Trimming left V 6 bases short and J 7 bases short, with 16 bases between. CDR3 length: 15 residues. Germline V gene sequence: CDR1 MDHEN, CDR2 SYDVKM. The CDR3 loop is CASSPAQGRNSPLHF. As DNA, the CDR3 is TGTGCCAGCAGCCCTGCCCAGGGTAGAAATTCACCCCTCCACTTT.

J is TRBJ1-2 and V is TRBV7-9; 8 bases agree with TRBD1. J lost 4 bases, V lost 4 bases, and 8 bases had no gene match. The CDR3 has 15 amino acids. Per germline, CDR1 SEHNR and CDR2 FQNEAQ (reference sequence). The CDR3 protein is CASSSRTGMVYGYTF. For the CDR3, the DNA is TGTGCCAGCAGCTCAAGGACAGGGATGGTCTATGGCTACACCTTC. The complete variable domain, with remaining parts taken from reference TRBV7-9 and TRBJ1-2, reads DTGVSQNPRHKITKRGQNVTFRCDPISEHNRLYWYRQTLGQGPEFLTYFQNEAQLEKSRLLSDRFSAERPKGSFSTLEIQRTEQGDSAMYLCASSSRTGMVYGYTFGSGTRLTVV.

The chain combines TRBV4-3 with TRBJ1-2; 7 bases match TRBD1. The germline V gene encodes CDR1 LGHNA and CDR2 YSLEER. V trimming: 2 bases; J trimming: 5 bases; junction bases outside the gene matches: 5. This CDR3 is built from 14 residues. The DNA for the CDR3 is TGCGCCAGCAGCCAATCGGACAGGCTTTATGGCTACACCTTC. The encoded protein is CASSQSDRLYGYTF.

The DNA for the CDR3 is TGTGCCAGCAGCTTAGGGACTAGCGGGAGCATCAGAGATACGCAGTATTTT. Amino acids: CASSLGTSGSIRDTQYF. This chain uses TRBV11-3 with TRBJ2-3; the match to TRBD2 covers 13 bases. Per germline, CDR1 SGHNT and CDR2 YENEEA. CDR3 length: 17 amino acids. Trimming cost V 1 base and J 5 bases; bases outside gene matches: 6.

This CDR3 is CATSRGSEKLFF. The CDR3 DNA sequence: TGTGCCACCAGCAGGGGGTCTGAAAAACTGTTTTTT. The V gene is TRBV15, the J gene TRBJ1-4, with no clear D. Trimming removed 3 bases at V and 7 bases at J, with 6 bases between. Per germline, CDR1 LNHNV and CDR2 YYDKDF (reference sequence). This CDR3 is 12 amino acids long.

V is TRBV19 and J is TRBJ2-6; no definite D call. The CDR3 extends over 15 amino acids. CDR1 is LNHDA, CDR2 SQIVND, per germline (reference sequence). The ends were cut back, 5 bases at V and 4 bases at J, with 12 bases in the middle. CDR3 amino acids: CASSLRTDGANVLTF. Here the CDR3 DNA reads TGTGCCAGTAGTCTCCGGACCGACGGGGCCAACGTCCTGACTTTC.

This chain joins TRBV27 and TRBJ2-7, with D maybe TRBD2 (6 bases). The CDR3 spans 16 residues. From germline, CDR1 is MNHEY and CDR2 SMNVEV (reference sequence). Deletions cut 5 bases from V and 6 bases from J, with 23 bases between. CDR3 residues: CASSAPPSAAIREQYF. The DNA for the CDR3 is TGTGCCAGCAGTGCCCCTCCTAGCGCTGCGATCCGCGAGCAGTACTTC.

The V gene is TRBV28, the J gene TRBJ2-1, with TRBD2 matching 12 bases. Germline CDR1 and CDR2: MDHEN and SYDVKM. The CDR3 is 17 residues long. Trimming at V came to 7 bases and at J to 0 bases, leaving 7 bases not matched to a gene. CDR3 sequence (DNA): TGTGCCAGCACTCCTAGCGGGAGGGCCAGCTCCTACAATGAGCAGTTCTTC. It is translated as CASTPSGRASSYNEQFF.

V gene TRBV12-2 combines with J gene TRBJ2-7. TRBV12-2 constitutes a pseudogene. The CDR3 consists of 14 residues. The CDR3 bases are TGTGCAAGTCGCTTACCGGGACCTGGCTACGAGCAGTACTTC. Protein: CASRLPGPGYEQYF.

The V call is TRBV5-1, the J call TRBJ2-7, with TRBD1 matching 7 bases. The CDR3 runs 13 residues. V shed 4 bases, J shed 4 bases, and the junction held 5 bases outside the gene matches. Germline V gene lookup returns CDR1 SGHRS and CDR2 YFSETQ. CDR3 in DNA: TGCGCCAGCAGCACCGGGACAGAGTACGAGCAGTACTTC. Translating it yields CASSTGTEYEQYF.

This CDR3 is CASSPSWEQFF. DNA for the CDR3: TGTGCCAGCAGTCCTAGCTGGGAGCAGTTCTTC. The rearrangement uses TRBV2 and TRBJ2-1; weak D call: TRBD2 (5 bases). This CDR3 comprises 11 residues. Trimming took off 5 bases at V and 10 bases at J, with 9 bases between the two ends. Germline values: CDR1 SNHLY, CDR2 FYNNEI.

The gene calls are TRBV19 and TRBJ1-2; D unresolved. Germline V gene lookup returns CDR1 LNHDA and CDR2 SQIVND (reference sequence). CDR3 size: 15 residues. V lost 6 bases, J lost 8 bases, and 22 bases lay in between. CDR3 residues: CASRDTIWEETGYTF. CDR3 in DNA: TGTGCCAGTAGGGATACAATCTGGGAGGAGACGGGCTACACCTTC. The whole variable domain, remainder taken from reference TRBV19 and TRBJ1-2, is DGGITQSPKYLFRKEGQNVTLSCEQNLNHDAMYWYRQDPGQGLRLIYYSQIVNDFQKGDIAEGYSVSREKKESFPLTVTSAQKNPTAFYLCASRDTIWEETGYTFGSGTRLTVV.

The chain has TRBV19 and TRBJ1-2, with no clear D. CDR1 is LNHDA and CDR2 is SQIVND in the germline V gene (reference sequence). This CDR3 has 12 amino acids. Between the trimmed V and J ends, which lost 11 bases and 5 bases, there was a span of 15 bases. The DNA of the CDR3 is TGTGCCTATGCCCCGGCCTTGTATGGCTACACCTTC. This translates into CAYAPALYGYTF.

The chain uses TRBV7-9 and TRBJ1-2; the D gene is possibly TRBD1 (5 bases). There are 13 residues in the CDR3. The V end was cut by 4 bases, the J end by 3 bases, with 9 bases between. The germline CDR1 and CDR2 sequences are SEHNR and FQNEAQ (reference sequence). CDR3 bases: TGTGCCAGCAGCTCGGGACGTTACTATGGCTACACCTTC. This sequence encodes CASSSGRYYGYTF.

The chain recombines TRBV28 with TRBJ1-2; D gene ambiguous. The CDR3 contains 13 residues. Looked up from germline, CDR1 is MDHEN and CDR2 is SYDVKM. The germline V and J ends were trimmed by 5 bases and 2 bases, with 9 bases remaining between them. In DNA form, the CDR3 reads TGTGCCAGCAGTCGCGCAGGAAACTATGGCTACACCTTC. Protein: CASSRAGNYGYTF.

The chain uses TRBV29-1 and TRBJ2-4; the D is unclear. Germline V gene sequence: CDR1 SQVTM, CDR2 ANQGSEA. Trimming pared 7 bases from V and 0 bases from J, leaving 7 bases between. This CDR3 has 12 residues. The CDR3 bases are TGCAGCGGTAGGATAGCCAAAAACATTCAGTACTTC. This translates into CSGRIAKNIQYF.

This chain connects TRBV5-4 to TRBJ1-1; D call uncertain. Germline values: CDR1 SGHNT, CDR2 YYREEE (reference sequence). V gave up 2 bases and J gave up 3 bases, with 14 bases separating them. The CDR3 spans 15 residues. In nucleotides, the CDR3 is TGTGCCAGCAGCTTCCCGAGGGTGTCGGACACTGAAGCTTTCTTT. As protein: CASSFPRVSDTEAFF.

The rearrangement uses TRBV5-1 and TRBJ1-4; TRBD1 agrees at 8 bases. After removal of 4 bases from V and 8 bases from J, the junction contained 7 bases not matched to a gene. CDR3 length equals 14 residues. Germline V gene data show CDR1 as SGHRS and CDR2 as YFSETQ. CDR3 in amino acids: CASSPGQGVEKLFF. The CDR3 coding sequence is TGCGCCAGCAGCCCTGGACAGGGAGTCGAAAAACTGTTTTTT.

The V call is TRBV7-9, the J call TRBJ2-1; D is undetermined. Germline-derived CDR1 and CDR2 are SEHNR and FQNEAQ (reference sequence). This CDR3 has 12 amino acids. V was clipped by 4 bases and J by 9 bases, with 10 bases between them. The CDR3, as DNA: TGTGCCAGCAGCTCCCTAGATGGTGAGCAGTTCTTC. This sequence encodes CASSSLDGEQFF.

This chain joins TRBV6-4 and TRBJ2-7; no definite D call. V shed 6 bases and J shed 3 bases, with 9 bases lying between them. Germline CDR1 is MRHNA and CDR2 is SNTAGT. This CDR3 comprises 12 residues. In DNA, the CDR3 is TGTGCCAGCAGGCGGAGAATCTACGAGCAGTACTTC. This encodes CASRRRIYEQYF.

V gene TRBV28 combines with J gene TRBJ1-5; a weak D match, TRBD1 (6 bases). The CDR3 contains 15 residues. Germline-derived CDR1 and CDR2 are MDHEN and SYDVKM. The ends were cut back, 2 bases at V and 8 bases at J, with 16 bases in the middle. The DNA for the CDR3 is TGTGCCAGCAGTTTAGTGCGGCAGGGGCTTGAGCCCCAGCATTTT. It translates to CASSLVRQGLEPQHF.

The chain uses TRBV5-6 and TRBJ2-2, with TRBD2 matching over 11 bases. CDR3 length: 17 amino acids. V was clipped by 2 bases and J by 1 base; unmatched bases: 4. Germline CDR1 reads SGHDT; CDR2 reads YYEEEE. CDR3 loop: CASSFSGTSGNTGELFF. CDR3 DNA sequence: TGTGCCAGCAGCTTCTCCGGGACTAGCGGGAACACCGGGGAGCTGTTTTTT.